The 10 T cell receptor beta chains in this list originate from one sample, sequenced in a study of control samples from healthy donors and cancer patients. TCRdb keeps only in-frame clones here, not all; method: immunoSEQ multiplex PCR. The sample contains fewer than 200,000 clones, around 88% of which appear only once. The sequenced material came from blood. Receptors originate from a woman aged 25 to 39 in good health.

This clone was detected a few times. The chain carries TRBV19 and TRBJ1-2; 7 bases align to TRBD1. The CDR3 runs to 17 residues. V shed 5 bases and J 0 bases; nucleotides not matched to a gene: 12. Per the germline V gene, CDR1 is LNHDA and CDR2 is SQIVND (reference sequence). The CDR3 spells CASSQGDSPASNYGYTF. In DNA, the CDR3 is TGTGCCAGTAGTCAGGGGGACAGCCCCGCTTCTAACTATGGCTACACCTTC.

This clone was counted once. CDR3: CASSQVGFRDSYTGELFF. The DNA for the CDR3 is TGTGCCAGCAGCCAAGTTGGATTCCGGGACAGCTACACCGGGGAGCTGTTTTTT. The V and J genes are TRBV3-1 (or the pseudogene TRBV3-2) and TRBJ2-2, with 7 bases aligning to TRBD1. With 1 base clipped from V and 3 bases from J, the junction kept 11 bases outside the gene matches. Germline V gene lookup returns CDR1 LGHDT and CDR2 YNNKEL (reference sequence). The length of the CDR3 is 18 residues.

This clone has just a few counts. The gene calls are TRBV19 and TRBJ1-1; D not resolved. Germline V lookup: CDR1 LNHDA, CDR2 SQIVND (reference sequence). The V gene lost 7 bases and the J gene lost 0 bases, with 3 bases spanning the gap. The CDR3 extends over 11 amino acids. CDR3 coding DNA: TGTGCCAGTAAAGTGAACACTGAAGCTTTCTTT. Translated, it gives CASKVNTEAFF. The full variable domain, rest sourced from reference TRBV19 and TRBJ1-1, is DGGITQSPKYLFRKEGQNVTLSCEQNLNHDAMYWYRQDPGQGLRLIYYSQIVNDFQKGDIAEGYSVSREKKESFPLTVTSAQKNPTAFYLCASKVNTEAFFGQGTRLTVV.

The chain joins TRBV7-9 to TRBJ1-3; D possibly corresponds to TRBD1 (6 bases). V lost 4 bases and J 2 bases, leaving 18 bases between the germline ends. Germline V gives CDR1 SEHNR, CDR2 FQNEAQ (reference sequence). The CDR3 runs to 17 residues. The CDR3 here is CASSSTGPNRAGNTIYF. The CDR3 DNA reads TGTGCCAGCAGCTCAACCGGCCCCAACAGGGCTGGAAACACCATATATTTT.

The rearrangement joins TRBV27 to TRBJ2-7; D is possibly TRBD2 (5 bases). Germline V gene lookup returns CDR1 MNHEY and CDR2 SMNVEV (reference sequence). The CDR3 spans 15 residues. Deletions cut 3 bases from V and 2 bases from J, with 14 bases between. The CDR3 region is CASSLSSTYAYEQYF. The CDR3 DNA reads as TGTGCCAGCAGTTTGTCTAGCACGTATGCCTACGAGCAGTACTTC.

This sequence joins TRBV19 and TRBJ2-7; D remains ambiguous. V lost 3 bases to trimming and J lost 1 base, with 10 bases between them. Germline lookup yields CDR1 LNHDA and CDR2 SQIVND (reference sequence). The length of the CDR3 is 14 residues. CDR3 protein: CASSIRFQSYEQYF. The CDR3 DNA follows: TGTGCCAGTAGTATTAGGTTTCAATCCTACGAGCAGTACTTC.

For the CDR3, the DNA is TGTGCCAGCAGTTCCGGGCCCGTGGAGCATTTT. It translates to CASSSGPVEHF. The chain has TRBV27 and TRBJ1-5; unclear D gene. The CDR3 extends over 11 amino acids. V was trimmed by 4 bases and J by 14 bases, leaving 12 bases between them. The germline CDR1 and CDR2 sequences are MNHEY and SMNVEV (reference sequence).

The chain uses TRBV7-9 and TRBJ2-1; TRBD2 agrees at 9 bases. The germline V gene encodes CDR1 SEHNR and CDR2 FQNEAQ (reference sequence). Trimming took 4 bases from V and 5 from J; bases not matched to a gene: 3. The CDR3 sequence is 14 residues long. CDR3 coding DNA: TGTGCCAGCAGCTCCTTAGCGGGGGACAATGAGCAGTTCTTC. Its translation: CASSSLAGDNEQFF.

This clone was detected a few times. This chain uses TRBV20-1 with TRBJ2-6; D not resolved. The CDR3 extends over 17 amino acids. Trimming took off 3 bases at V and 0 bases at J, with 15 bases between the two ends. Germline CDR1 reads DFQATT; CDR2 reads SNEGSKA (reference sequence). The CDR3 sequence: CSASPQELHSGANVLTF. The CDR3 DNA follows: TGCAGTGCTAGTCCCCAGGAGCTCCACTCTGGGGCCAACGTCCTGACTTTC.

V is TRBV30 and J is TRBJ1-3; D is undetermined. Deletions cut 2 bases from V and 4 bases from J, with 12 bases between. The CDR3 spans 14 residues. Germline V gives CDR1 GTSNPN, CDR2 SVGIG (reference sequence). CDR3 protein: CAWSKGGEGNTIYF. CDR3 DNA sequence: TGTGCCTGGAGTAAGGGAGGAGAAGGAAACACCATATATTTT.